This is a list of T cell receptor beta chains from one sample in a study of tumor-infiltrating lymphocytes in localized non-small cell lung cancer. Clones were read by immunoSEQ multiplex PCR, and TCRdb kept only the in-frame ones, dropping some. The sample consists of fewer than 12,000 clones, 63% of them appearing once. The sequencing sample was made of lung tumor tissue. These receptors all come from a human donor with non-small cell lung cancer. CDR3s include the opening cysteine and the closing phenylalanine or tryptophan. D genes are given only for firm matches. Only some rows state a clone size, as once, few, many or a class for expanded clones.

abundance	d_gene	v_gene	j_gene	CDR3nt	CDR3aa
medium-sized	-	TRBV4-1	TRBJ1-1	TGCGCCAGCACCAGAGGACCCTACACTGAAGCTTTCTTT	CASTRGPYTEAFF
few	TRBD1	TRBV9	TRBJ1-2	TGTGCCAGCAGCGTAGAGGCAGGGGGGGCCTATGGCTACACCTTC	CASSVEAGGAYGYTF
-	-	TRBV7-9	TRBJ2-7	TGTGCCAGCAGCAAGACGGAGTCCTACGAGCAGTACTTC	CASSKTESYEQYF
-	-	TRBV30	TRBJ2-3	TGTGCCTGGAGTTCTCCCAACACAGATACGCAGTATTTT	CAWSSPNTDTQYF
few	-	TRBV11-2	TRBJ1-6	TGTGCCAGCAGCTTAAGTTCGGGTTCACCCCTCCACTTT	CASSLSSGSPLHF
-	-	TRBV2	TRBJ1-2	TGTGCCAGCATGTGGAGGGATTCCTATGGCTACACCTTC	CASMWRDSYGYTF
-	TRBD1	TRBV14	TRBJ1-2	TGTGCCAGCAGTCGCACAGGGGGCCGCTATGGCTACACCTTC	CASSRTGGRYGYTF
-	TRBD2	TRBV7-2	TRBJ2-7	TGTGCCAGCAGCTTAGTATTGAGCGGGGGGGCCTACGAGCAGTACTTC	CASSLVLSGGAYEQYF
few	-	TRBV7-2	TRBJ1-5	TGTGCCAGCAGCTTAACAGGGCATAGCAATCAGCCCCAGCATTTT	CASSLTGHSNQPQHF
once	-	TRBV5-1	TRBJ2-2	TGCGCCAGCAGCTTGGGGTACGGGTTGGGGAACACCGGGGAGCTGTTTTTT	CASSLGYGLGNTGELFF
-	-	TRBV5-4	TRBJ2-5	TGTGCCAGCAGCTACCGGGACTCCCAAGAGACCCAGTACTTC	CASSYRDSQETQYF
-	-	TRBV11-2	TRBJ2-3	TGTGCCAGCAGCTTAGGGGCAGGGATAGACGATACGCAGTATTTT	CASSLGAGIDDTQYF
few	TRBD1	TRBV11-2	TRBJ2-1	TGTGCCAGCAGCTTAGGAGGGACAGGGATCAATGAGCAGTTCTTC	CASSLGGTGINEQFF
-	-	TRBV7-9	TRBJ2-1	TGTGCCAGCAGTTTCCTTCAGGGTTTCAATGAGCAGTTCTTC	CASSFLQGFNEQFF
-	-	TRBV5-6	TRBJ1-1	TGTGCCAGCAGCTTCCCGGAGGGGAACACTGAAGCTTTCTTT	CASSFPEGNTEAFF
-	TRBD2	TRBV5-1	TRBJ2-3	TGCGCCAGCAGCTCGGCGACGACCGCGGGGGCAGATACGCAGTATTTT	CASSSATTAGADTQYF
-	-	TRBV2	TRBJ1-1	TGTGCCAGCAGTGAAGAAACAGGGATCACTGAAGCTTTCTTT	CASSEETGITEAFF
-	-	TRBV29-1	TRBJ1-1	TGCAGCGTTGGGAAGGGGTCCCACGAGAGAGCTTTCTTT	CSVGKGSHERAFF
-	-	TRBV30	TRBJ2-7	TGTGCCTGGAGTAGGGGGGCCTACGAGCAGTACTTC	CAWSRGAYEQYF
medium-sized	-	TRBV7-6	TRBJ2-7	TGTGCCAGCAGCTTAGGGCTAGCCTACGAGCAGTACTTC	CASSLGLAYEQYF
-	TRBD1	TRBV18	TRBJ2-7	TGTGCCAGCTCACCGGGCAGGGGGAGCTCCTACGAGCAGTACTTC	CASSPGRGSSYEQYF
-	TRBD2	TRBV7-2	TRBJ2-7	TGTGCCAGCAGCATACCAGCGGGAGGTGTCGACGAGCAGTACTTC	CASSIPAGGVDEQYF
-	-	TRBV7-9	TRBJ1-2	TGTGCCAGCAGCTTATTAGCAGGGGTCTCTAACTATGGCTACACCTTC	CASSLLAGVSNYGYTF
-	-	TRBV6-1	TRBJ1-5	TGTGCCAGCAGATACAGGGCCCAGCCCCAGCATTTT	CASRYRAQPQHF
-	-	TRBV14	TRBJ2-7	TGTGCCAGCAGCCTCAGGGGTCGGGGTGAGCAGTACTTC	CASSLRGRGEQYF
few	-	TRBV5-1	TRBJ1-2	TGCGCCAGCAGCTTGGGGAGTTATGGCTACACCTTC	CASSLGSYGYTF
few	-	TRBV6-1	TRBJ1-4	TGTGCCAGCAGTCCCCGACAGGCCATGGGTGAAAAACTGTTTTTT	CASSPRQAMGEKLFF
few	TRBD1	TRBV30	TRBJ2-2	TGTGCCTGGGGGACAGGGGCGGACGCGAACACCGGGGAGCTGTTTTTT	CAWGTGADANTGELFF
-	-	TRBV7-2	TRBJ1-1	TGTGCCAGCAGCCCACAGCCCCAGGGGAGTCCGAACACTGAAGCTTTCTTT	CASSPQPQGSPNTEAFF
medium-sized	TRBD1	TRBV7-8	TRBJ2-7	TGTGCCAGCAGCTTAGTCCCCGGGACAGGAGCCTACGAGCAGTACTTC	CASSLVPGTGAYEQYF
-	-	TRBV10-3	TRBJ2-7	TGTGCCACCGGGGAAGGAGATTACGAGCAGTACTTC	CATGEGDYEQYF